These 24 T cell receptor beta chains were all obtained from the same sample, sequenced in a study of control samples from healthy donors and cancer patients. Clones were sequenced by immunoSEQ multiplex PCR, and TCRdb holds only the in-frame ones, with some missing. The sample holds approximately 160,000 clones, 75% to 95% seen once. Specimen: blood. The source of these receptors is a woman aged 40 to 49 in good health.

The chain employs TRBV5-5 and TRBJ2-1; D not resolved. Between the trimmed V and J ends, which lost 3 bases and 9 bases, there was a span of 16 bases. The CDR3 consists of 14 residues. The germline V gene has CDR1 SGHKS and CDR2 YYEKEE (reference sequence). The CDR3 bases are TGTGCCAGCAGCTCGGGTGGGCTCCCCGGTGAGCAGTTCTTC. Amino acids: CASSSGGLPGEQFF.

The chain carries TRBV7-9 and TRBJ2-7; 8 bases line up with TRBD1. Germline V lookup: CDR1 SEHNR, CDR2 FQNEAQ (reference sequence). V lost 5 bases and J lost 6; bases outside the gene matches: 12. The length of the CDR3 is 15 residues. The CDR3 DNA sequence: TGTGCCAGCAGCACCGCTATTCATACAGGGGGCGAGCAGTACTTC. Protein sequence: CASSTAIHTGGEQYF. Supplemented by reference TRBV7-9 and TRBJ2-7, the full variable domain reads DTGVSQNPRHKITKRGQNVTFRCDPISEHNRLYWYRQTLGQGPEFLTYFQNEAQLEKSRLLSDRFSAERPKGSFSTLEIQRTEQGDSAMYLCASSTAIHTGGEQYFGPGTRLTVT.

This clone has just one count. The chain links TRBV12-3 or TRBV12-4 to TRBJ1-5; D is unclear. V was trimmed by 6 bases and J by 12 bases, leaving 15 bases between them. CDR3 length equals 12 residues. CDR3 sequence (DNA): TGTGCCAGCAGCCCAAGGGTTGGGTACCAGCATTTT. It yields the protein CASSPRVGYQHF.

The rearrangement joins TRBV27 to TRBJ2-7; D gene uncertain. The V gene's germline CDR1 is MNHEY and CDR2 SMNVEV (reference sequence). V was clipped by 2 bases and J by 6 bases, with 11 bases between them. This CDR3 has 13 residues. CDR3 DNA sequence: TGTGCCAGCAGTTTAGGGTGGTCGGCCGAGCAGTACTTC. This gives the protein CASSLGWSAEQYF.

The genes are TRBV10-1 and TRBJ1-6; D gene ambiguous. V lost 5 bases and J 9 bases, leaving 11 bases between the germline ends. CDR3 size: 13 residues. CDR1 and CDR2 from the germline V gene are WNHNN and SYGVQD (reference sequence). CDR3 in amino acids: CASSPDSRSPLHF. CDR3 coding DNA: TGCGCCAGCAGTCCCGACTCACGTTCACCCCTCCACTTT.

V is TRBV5-6 and J is TRBJ1-2; D is unresolved. Germline loops: CDR1 SGHDT, CDR2 YYEEEE. V was trimmed by 7 bases and J by 4 bases, leaving 8 bases between them. The CDR3 totals 11 residues. The CDR3 DNA follows: TGTGCCAGCCGGGATGGCTATGGCTACACCTTC. It specifies CASRDGYGYTF.

The rearrangement links TRBV12-3 or TRBV12-4 to TRBJ2-5; TRBD1 agrees at 9 bases. With V trimmed by 7 bases and J by 5 bases, 5 bases remained unmatched. This CDR3 contains 13 residues. In nucleotides, the CDR3 is TGTGCCAGCAATCAGGACAGGGGTGAGACCCAGTACTTC. The encoded protein is CASNQDRGETQYF.

The chain is built from TRBV28 and TRBJ1-5; no clear D gene. This CDR3 has 16 residues. V was trimmed by 4 bases and J by 0 bases, leaving 13 bases between them. Germline V gene data show CDR1 as MDHEN and CDR2 as SYDVKM. The CDR3: CASSSMTGNSNQPQHF. CDR3 DNA: TGTGCCAGCAGTTCCATGACGGGGAATAGCAATCAGCCCCAGCATTTT. The variable domain in full, completed from reference TRBV28 and TRBJ1-5, reads DVKVTQSSRYLVKRTGEKVFLECVQDMDHENMFWYRQDPGLGLRLIYFSYDVKMKEKGDIPEGYSVSREKKERFSLILESASTNQTSMYLCASSSMTGNSNQPQHFGDGTRLSIL.

The V call is TRBV6-2 or TRBV6-3, the J call TRBJ2-1, with 7 nucleotides matching TRBD1. The CDR3 is 16 residues long. CDR1 and CDR2 from the germline V gene are MNHEY and SVGEGT. Germline trimming cut 2 bases from V and 0 bases from J; bases unmatched to any gene: 4. The CDR3 sequence is CASSYLPGGSYNEQFF. In DNA form, the CDR3 reads TGTGCCAGCAGTTACCTTCCAGGGGGCTCCTACAATGAGCAGTTCTTC.

The chain combines TRBV12-3 or TRBV12-4 with TRBJ1-1; D not resolved. Trimming removed 5 bases from V and 1 base from J, with 8 bases in between. The CDR3 consists of 13 residues. The CDR3 reads CASSGGGNTEAFF. In DNA, the CDR3 is TGTGCCAGCAGTGGTGGCGGGAACACTGAAGCTTTCTTT.

This chain links TRBV5-1 with TRBJ1-6; D is ambiguous. With 4 bases removed from V and 2 bases from J, the gap between germline ends came to 10 bases. The CDR3 sequence is 15 residues long. CDR1 SGHRS and CDR2 YFSETQ come from the germline V gene. CDR3 in amino acids: CASSLGVPYNSPLHF. CDR3 coding DNA: TGCGCCAGCAGCCTCGGGGTCCCCTATAATTCACCCCTCCACTTT.

V and J are TRBV27 and TRBJ2-7; the D gene is possibly TRBD2 (6 bases). Germline V gene data show CDR1 as MNHEY and CDR2 as SMNVEV (reference sequence). V lost 0 bases to trimming and J lost 12 bases, with 18 bases between them. This CDR3 is 14 amino acids long. The CDR3 protein is CASSLSGGGVGRYF. DNA of the CDR3: TGTGCCAGCAGTTTATCGGGGGGTGGGGTGGGTCGGTACTTC.

This clone was observed a handful of times. V and J are TRBV4-2 and TRBJ2-3, with 9 bases that match TRBD2. Germline-derived CDR1 and CDR2 are LGHNA and YNFKEQ. The V segment lost 0 bases and the J segment 0 bases; nucleotides outside the gene matches: 4. This CDR3 comprises 17 residues. The CDR3 region is CASSQELAGGSTDTQYF. DNA for the CDR3: TGTGCCAGCAGCCAAGAATTGGCGGGGGGGAGCACAGATACGCAGTATTTT.

The chain employs TRBV7-4 and TRBJ1-5; no reliable D call. There are 16 residues in the CDR3. Germline V gene data show CDR1 as SGHVT and CDR2 as SQSDAQ. V gave up 4 bases and J gave up 2 bases, with 15 bases separating them. The CDR3 protein is CASSSRWVMGNQPQHF. CDR3 DNA: TGTGCCAGCAGCTCGAGATGGGTGATGGGCAATCAGCCCCAGCATTTT. Combining the CDR3 with reference TRBV7-4 and TRBJ1-5 gives the whole variable domain GAGVSQSPRYKVAKRGRDVALRCDSISGHVTLYWYRQTLGQGSEVLTYSQSDAQRDKSGRPSGRFSAERPERSVSTLKIQRTEQGDSAVYLCASSSRWVMGNQPQHFGDGTRLSIL.

The rearrangement uses TRBV5-1 and TRBJ1-1, with a tentative D call TRBD1 (5 bases). Germline CDR1 is SGHRS and CDR2 is YFSETQ. This CDR3 comprises 14 residues. Deletions cut 2 bases from V and 3 bases from J, with 11 bases between. The CDR3 protein is CASSFRDRYTEAFF. The DNA for the CDR3 is TGCGCCAGCAGCTTTAGGGACCGATACACTGAAGCTTTCTTT. Variable domain in full (rest from reference TRBV5-1 and TRBJ1-1): KAGVTQTPRYLIKTRGQQVTLSCSPISGHRSVSWYQQTPGQGLQFLFEYFSETQRNKGNFPGRFSGRQFSNSRSEMNVSTLELGDSALYLCASSFRDRYTEAFFGQGTRLTVV.

V is TRBV29-1 and J is TRBJ2-3, with 11 bases fitting TRBD2. The CDR3 is made up of 19 amino acids. Trimming cost V 1 base and J 1 base; bases outside gene matches: 13. CDR1 and CDR2 (germline): SQVTM, ANQGSEA. CDR3 sequence (DNA): TGCAGCGTTGAAGGCTGGTCACTAGCGGGGGCCCAGGGCACAGATACGCAGTATTTT. It codes for CSVEGWSLAGAQGTDTQYF.

The chain is built from TRBV29-1 and TRBJ2-7; TRBD1 might be the D (6 bases). The CDR3 loop spans 12 amino acids. Germline-derived CDR1 and CDR2 are SQVTM and ANQGSEA. The V end was cut by 6 bases, the J end by 0 bases, with 9 bases between. Written as DNA, the CDR3 is TGCAGCGTCGAGGACAGCTCCTACGAGCAGTACTTC. Amino acid sequence: CSVEDSSYEQYF.

The J gene is TRBJ2-1, the V gene TRBV5-1, with D possibly called TRBD1 or TRBD2 (7 bases each). CDR3 length: 15 amino acids. Germline CDR1 SGHRS, CDR2 YFSETQ. V was clipped by 4 bases and J by 5 bases, with 16 bases between them. In nucleotides, the CDR3 is TGCGCCAGCAGCCCAGGGGGGGCCTCAAACAATGAGCAGTTCTTC. Protein sequence: CASSPGGASNNEQFF. Using reference TRBV5-1 and TRBJ2-1 for the parts outside the CDR3, the full variable domain is KAGVTQTPRYLIKTRGQQVTLSCSPISGHRSVSWYQQTPGQGLQFLFEYFSETQRNKGNFPGRFSGRQFSNSRSEMNVSTLELGDSALYLCASSPGGASNNEQFFGPGTRLTVL.

V gene TRBV5-1 combines with J gene TRBJ1-1; TRBD1 aligns across 7 bases. This CDR3 has 15 residues. With V trimmed by 3 bases and J by 2 bases, 7 bases remained unmatched. Germline CDR1 is SGHRS and CDR2 is YFSETQ. The DNA for the CDR3 is TGCGCCAGCAGCTCGACCCGGGACAGCAACACTGAAGCTTTCTTT. Translating it yields CASSSTRDSNTEAFF.

This clone was recorded only once. The rearrangement joins TRBV28 to TRBJ1-5, with a tentative D call TRBD1 (6 bases). Per germline, CDR1 MDHEN and CDR2 SYDVKM. Trimming removed 2 bases at V and 4 bases at J, with 15 bases between. CDR3 size: 16 residues. The CDR3 bases are TGTGCCAGCAGTTTAAGACAGGTTGGTATTAATCAGCCCCAGCATTTT. This gives the protein CASSLRQVGINQPQHF.

Only one count was recorded for this clone. The chain joins TRBV5-4 to TRBJ2-1; D not resolved. Germline-derived CDR1 and CDR2 are SGHNT and YYREEE (reference sequence). Deletions cut 4 bases from V and 9 bases from J, with 11 bases between. This CDR3 has 12 amino acids. The CDR3 spells CASSVDRLEQFF. The CDR3 coding sequence is TGTGCCAGCAGCGTGGACCGGCTTGAGCAGTTCTTC.

The table lists this clone with a few counts. The chain is built from TRBV5-1 and TRBJ2-7; D uncertain. The germline gives CDR1 SGHRS, CDR2 YFSETQ. Trimming shortened V by 0 bases and J by 0 bases, and 13 bases separated the two germline ends. The CDR3 loop spans 16 amino acids. Here the CDR3 DNA reads TGCGCCAGCAGCTTGGAGGTTGCCAGCCTCTCCTACGAGCAGTACTTC. Amino acids: CASSLEVASLSYEQYF.

The rearrangement links TRBV10-3 to TRBJ1-1, with a tentative D call TRBD1 (5 bases). The CDR3 loop spans 14 amino acids. Trimming took 11 bases from V and 0 from J, leaving 16 bases between them. CDR1 is ENHRY, CDR2 SYGVKD, per germline. DNA of the CDR3: TGTGCCTCCCACCGGGGGATGGTGAACACTGAAGCTTTCTTT. Translated, it gives CASHRGMVNTEAFF.

The chain couples TRBV9 to TRBJ1-2; possible D gene TRBD1, 5 bases. Between the trimmed V and J ends, which lost 0 bases and 0 bases, there was a span of 6 bases. Germline CDR1 reads SGDLS; CDR2 reads YYNGEE. The CDR3 is 14 amino acids. CDR3 DNA: TGTGCCAGCAGCGTAGGGGGGGCTAACTATGGCTACACCTTC. Translation: CASSVGGANYGYTF.